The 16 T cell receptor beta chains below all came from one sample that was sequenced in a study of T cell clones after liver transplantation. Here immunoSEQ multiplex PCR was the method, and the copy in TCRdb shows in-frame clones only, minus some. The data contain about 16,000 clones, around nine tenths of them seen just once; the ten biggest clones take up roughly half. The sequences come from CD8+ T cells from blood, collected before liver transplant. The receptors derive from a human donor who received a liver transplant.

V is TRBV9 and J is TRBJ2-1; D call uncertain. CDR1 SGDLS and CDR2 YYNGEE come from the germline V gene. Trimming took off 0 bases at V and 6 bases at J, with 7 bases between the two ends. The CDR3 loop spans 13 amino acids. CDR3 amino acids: CASSVASGNEQFF. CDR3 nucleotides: TGTGCCAGCAGCGTAGCATCAGGCAATGAGCAGTTCTTC.

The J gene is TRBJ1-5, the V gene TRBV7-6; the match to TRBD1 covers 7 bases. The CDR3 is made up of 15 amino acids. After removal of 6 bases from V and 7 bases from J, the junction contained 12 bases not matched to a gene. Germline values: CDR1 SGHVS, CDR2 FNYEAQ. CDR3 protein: CASRRSTDRDQPQHF. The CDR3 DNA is TGTGCCAGCAGGAGATCGACTGACAGGGACCAGCCCCAGCATTTT.

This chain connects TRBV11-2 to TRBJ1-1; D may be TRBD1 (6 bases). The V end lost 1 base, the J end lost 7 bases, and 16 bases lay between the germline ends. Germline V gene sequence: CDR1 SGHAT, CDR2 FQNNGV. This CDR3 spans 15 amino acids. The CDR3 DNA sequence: TGTGCCAGCAGCTTAGTAGGAACAGGGTGGGTTGAAGCTTTCTTT. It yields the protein CASSLVGTGWVEAFF.

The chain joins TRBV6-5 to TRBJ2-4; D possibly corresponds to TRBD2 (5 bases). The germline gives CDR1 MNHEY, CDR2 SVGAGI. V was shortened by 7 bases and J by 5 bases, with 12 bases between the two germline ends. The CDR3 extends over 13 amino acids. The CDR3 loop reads CASIRLGENIQYF. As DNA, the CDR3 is TGTGCCAGCATCCGGCTGGGAGAAAACATTCAGTACTTC.

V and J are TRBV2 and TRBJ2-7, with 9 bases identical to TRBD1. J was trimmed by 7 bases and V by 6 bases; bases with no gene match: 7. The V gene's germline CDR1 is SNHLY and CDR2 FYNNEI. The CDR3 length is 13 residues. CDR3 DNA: TGTGCCAGCAGCAGGACAGGGGCGAGGGAGCAGTACTTC. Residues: CASSRTGAREQYF.

The CDR3 protein is CASSSGTSYEQYF. The CDR3 DNA is TGTGCCAGCAGCTCCGGGACTAGCTACGAGCAGTACTTC. The chain is built from TRBV7-9 and TRBJ2-7; TRBD2 aligns across 8 bases. Germline V gives CDR1 SEHNR, CDR2 FQNEAQ (reference sequence). This CDR3 contains 13 residues. V shed 4 bases, J shed 3 bases, and the junction held 2 bases outside the gene matches.

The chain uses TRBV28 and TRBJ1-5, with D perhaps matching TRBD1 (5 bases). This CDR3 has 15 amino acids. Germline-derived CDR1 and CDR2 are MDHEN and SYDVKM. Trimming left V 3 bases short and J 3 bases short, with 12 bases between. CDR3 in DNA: TGTGCCAGCAGTTTCGCCGGGACCTTCAATCAGCCCCAGCATTTT. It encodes CASSFAGTFNQPQHF. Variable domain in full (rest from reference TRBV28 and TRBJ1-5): DVKVTQSSRYLVKRTGEKVFLECVQDMDHENMFWYRQDPGLGLRLIYFSYDVKMKEKGDIPEGYSVSREKKERFSLILESASTNQTSMYLCASSFAGTFNQPQHFGDGTRLSIL.

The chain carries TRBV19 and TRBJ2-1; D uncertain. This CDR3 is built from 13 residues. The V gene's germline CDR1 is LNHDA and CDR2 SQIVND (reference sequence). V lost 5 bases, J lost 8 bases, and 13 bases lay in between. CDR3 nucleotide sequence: TGTGCCAGTAGTTTTGCCTTCCTTGATGAGCAGTTCTTC. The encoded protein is CASSFAFLDEQFF. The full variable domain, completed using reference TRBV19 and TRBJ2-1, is DGGITQSPKYLFRKEGQNVTLSCEQNLNHDAMYWYRQDPGQGLRLIYYSQIVNDFQKGDIAEGYSVSREKKESFPLTVTSAQKNPTAFYLCASSFAFLDEQFFGPGTRLTVL.

The CDR3 DNA reads TGTGCCAGCAGTGAAGGTCTAGGACAGGGCTATGGCTACACCTTC. Translation gives CASSEGLGQGYGYTF. The V gene is TRBV6-1, the J gene TRBJ1-2; TRBD1 aligns across 8 bases. Per the germline V gene, CDR1 is MNHNS and CDR2 is SASEGT. V trimming: 1 base; J trimming: 4 bases; junction bases outside the gene matches: 5. The CDR3 extends over 15 amino acids.

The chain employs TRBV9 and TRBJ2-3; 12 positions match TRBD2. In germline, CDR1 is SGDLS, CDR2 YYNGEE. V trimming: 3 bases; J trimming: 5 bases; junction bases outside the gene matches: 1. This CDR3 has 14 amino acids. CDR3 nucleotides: TGTGCCAGCAGCGAGGGACTAGCGGGAGATACGCAGTATTTT. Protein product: CASSEGLAGDTQYF. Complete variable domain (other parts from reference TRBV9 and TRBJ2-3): DSGVTQTPKHLITATGQRVTLRCSPRSGDLSVYWYQQSLDQGLQFLIQYYNGEERAKGNILERFSAQQFPDLHSELNLSSLELGDSALYFCASSEGLAGDTQYFGPGTRLTVL.

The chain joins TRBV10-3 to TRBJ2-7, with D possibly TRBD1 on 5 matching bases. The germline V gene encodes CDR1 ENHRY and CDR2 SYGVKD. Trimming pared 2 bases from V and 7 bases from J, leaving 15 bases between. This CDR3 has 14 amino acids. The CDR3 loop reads CAISEPLTAGEQYF. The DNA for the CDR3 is TGTGCCATCAGTGAGCCTTTAACAGCAGGGGAGCAGTACTTC.

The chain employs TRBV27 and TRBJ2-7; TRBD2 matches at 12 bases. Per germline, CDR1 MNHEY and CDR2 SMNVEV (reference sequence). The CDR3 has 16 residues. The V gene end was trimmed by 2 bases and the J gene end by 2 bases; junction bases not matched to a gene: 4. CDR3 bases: TGTGCCAGCAGTTTAGGTCTAGCGGGAGGGCCCTACGAGCAGTACTTC. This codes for CASSLGLAGGPYEQYF.

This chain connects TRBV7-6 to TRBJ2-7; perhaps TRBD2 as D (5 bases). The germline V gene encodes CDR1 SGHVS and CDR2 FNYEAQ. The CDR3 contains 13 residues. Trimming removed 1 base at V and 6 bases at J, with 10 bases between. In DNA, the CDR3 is TGTGCCAGCAGCTTAGAGCCTAGCTTCGAGCAGTACTTC. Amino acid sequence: CASSLEPSFEQYF.

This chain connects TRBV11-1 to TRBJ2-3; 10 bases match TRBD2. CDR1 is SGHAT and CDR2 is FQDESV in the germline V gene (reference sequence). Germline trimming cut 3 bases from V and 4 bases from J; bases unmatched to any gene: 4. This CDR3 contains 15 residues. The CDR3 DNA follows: TGTGCCAGCAGCTTCAGTCTAGCGGGAGCAGATACGCAGTATTTT. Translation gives CASSFSLAGADTQYF.

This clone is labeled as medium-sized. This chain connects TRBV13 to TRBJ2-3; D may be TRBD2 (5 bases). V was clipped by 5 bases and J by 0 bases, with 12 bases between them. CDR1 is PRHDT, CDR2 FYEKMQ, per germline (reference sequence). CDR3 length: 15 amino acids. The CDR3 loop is CASSHLRTSTDTQYF. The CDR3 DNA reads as TGTGCCAGCAGCCACTTGAGGACTAGCACAGATACGCAGTATTTT.

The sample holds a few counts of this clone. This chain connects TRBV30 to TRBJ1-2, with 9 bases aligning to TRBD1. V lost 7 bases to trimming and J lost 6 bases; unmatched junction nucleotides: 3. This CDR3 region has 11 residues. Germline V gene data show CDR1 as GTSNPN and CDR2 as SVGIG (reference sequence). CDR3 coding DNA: TGTGCCTCGGACAGGGGAGATGGCTACACCTTC. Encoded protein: CASDRGDGYTF. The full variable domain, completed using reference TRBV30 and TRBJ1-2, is SQTIHQWPATLVQPVGSPLSLECTVEGTSNPNLYWYRQAAGRGLQLLFYSVGIGQISSEVPQNLSASRPQDRQFILSSKKLLLSDSGFYLCASDRGDGYTFGSGTRLTVV.